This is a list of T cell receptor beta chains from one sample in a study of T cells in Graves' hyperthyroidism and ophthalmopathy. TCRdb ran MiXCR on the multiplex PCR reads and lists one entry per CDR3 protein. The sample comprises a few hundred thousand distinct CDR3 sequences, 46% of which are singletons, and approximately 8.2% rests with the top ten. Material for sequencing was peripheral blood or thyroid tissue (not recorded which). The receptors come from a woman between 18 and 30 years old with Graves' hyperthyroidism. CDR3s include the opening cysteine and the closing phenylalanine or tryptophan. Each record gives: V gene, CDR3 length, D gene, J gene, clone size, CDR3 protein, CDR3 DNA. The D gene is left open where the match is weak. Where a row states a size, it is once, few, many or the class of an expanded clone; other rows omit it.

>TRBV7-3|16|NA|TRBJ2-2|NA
CASSALGTKSTGELFF
TGTGCCAGCAGCGCCCTCGGGACGAAGAGCACCGGGGAGCTGTTTTTT
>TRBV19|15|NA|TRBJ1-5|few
CASSIWEDSNQPQHF
TGTGCCAGTAGTATATGGGAAGATAGCAATCAGCCCCAGCATTTT
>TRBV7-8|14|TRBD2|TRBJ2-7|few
CASSGRPISYEQYF
TGTGCCAGCTCCGGGAGGCCTATCTCCTACGAGCAGTACTTC
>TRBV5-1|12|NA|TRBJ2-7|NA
CANSQEGNEQYF
TGCGCCAACAGCCAAGAAGGTAACGAGCAGTACTTC
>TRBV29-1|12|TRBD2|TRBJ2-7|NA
CSVQSGSYEQYF
TGCAGCGTCCAAAGCGGGAGCTACGAGCAGTACTTC
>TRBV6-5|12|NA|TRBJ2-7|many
CASIGTGYEQYF
TGTGCCAGCATCGGGACGGGTTACGAGCAGTACTTC
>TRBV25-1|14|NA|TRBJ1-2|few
CASSQDGAIRGYTF
TGCGCCAGCAGCCAAGATGGGGCCATACGTGGCTACACCTTC
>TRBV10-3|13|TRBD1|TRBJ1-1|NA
CAISAGTADEAFF
TGTGCCATCAGTGCCGGGACAGCGGATGAAGCTTTCTTT
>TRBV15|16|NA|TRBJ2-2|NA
CATKFGGRVGTGELFF
TGTGCCACCAAGTTCGGTGGCAGGGTGGGGACCGGGGAGCTGTTTTTT
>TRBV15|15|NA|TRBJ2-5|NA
CATSRDRGQGQPQYF
TGTGCCACCAGCAGAGATCGGGGGCAGGGCCAGCCCCAGTACTTC
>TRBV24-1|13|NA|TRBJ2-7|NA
CATSDTDSYEQYF
TGTGCCACCAGTGACACGGATTCCTACGAGCAGTACTTC
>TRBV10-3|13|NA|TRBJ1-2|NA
CAIGRGLGPFYTF
TGTGCCATCGGCCGGGGCCTAGGACCGTTCTACACCTTC
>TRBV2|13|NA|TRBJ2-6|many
CASIEGGANVLTF
TGTGCCAGCATCGAGGGTGGGGCCAACGTCCTGACTTTC
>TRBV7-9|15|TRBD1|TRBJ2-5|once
CASSPGPGGQETQYF
TGTGCCAGCAGCCCCGGGCCAGGGGGACAAGAGACCCAGTACTTC
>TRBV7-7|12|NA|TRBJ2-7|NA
CASSQTAREQYF
TGCGCCAGCAGCCAAACGGCGCGTGAGCAGTACTTC
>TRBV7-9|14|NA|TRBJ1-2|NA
CASSLELRDYGYTF
TGTGCCAGCAGCTTAGAGTTACGGGACTATGGCTACACCTTC
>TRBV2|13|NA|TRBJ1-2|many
CASTQNGRDGYTF
TGTGCCAGCACCCAAAATGGTAGAGATGGCTACACCTTC
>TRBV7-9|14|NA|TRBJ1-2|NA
CASSFGTTNYGYTF
TGTGCCAGCAGTTTTGGGACCACTAACTATGGCTACACCTTC
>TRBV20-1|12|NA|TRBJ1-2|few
CSARPRNYGYTF
TGCAGTGCTAGACCAAGGAACTATGGCTACACCTTC
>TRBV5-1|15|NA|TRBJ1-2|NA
CASSLVQRWAHGYTF
TGTGCCAGCAGCTTAGTACAGCGGTGGGCCCATGGCTACACCTTC
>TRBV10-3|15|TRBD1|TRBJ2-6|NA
CASGRTGVGANVLTF
TGTGCCAGCGGCCGGACAGGGGTAGGGGCCAACGTCCTGACTTTC
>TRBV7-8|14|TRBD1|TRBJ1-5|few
CASSLVDRTGGQHF
TGTGCCAGCAGCTTAGTAGACCGGACAGGGGGTCAGCATTTT
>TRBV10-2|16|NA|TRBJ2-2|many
CASSELGASNTGELFF
TGCGCCAGCAGTGAGTTGGGCGCATCGAACACCGGGGAGCTGTTTTTT
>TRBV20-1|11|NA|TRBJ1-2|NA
CSATWDNYYTF
TGCAGTGCTACCTGGGACAACTACTACACCTTC
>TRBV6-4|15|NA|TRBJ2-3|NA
CASSDPSPRPDTQYF
TGTGCCAGCAGTGACCCTAGTCCACGGCCAGATACGCAGTATTTT
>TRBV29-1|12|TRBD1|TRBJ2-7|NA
CSVGDRFYEQYF
TGCAGCGTTGGGGACAGGTTCTACGAGCAGTACTTC
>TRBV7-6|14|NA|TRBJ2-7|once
CASSRGGESGEQYF
TGTGCCAGCAGCAGAGGCGGGGAGTCGGGCGAGCAGTACTTC
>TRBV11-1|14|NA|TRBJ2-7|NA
CASSESPGTYEQYF
TGTGCCAGCAGTGAAAGTCCAGGTACCTACGAGCAGTACTTC
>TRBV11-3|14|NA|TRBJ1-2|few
CASSLDPGAYGYTF
TGTGCCAGCAGCTTAGATCCAGGGGCCTATGGCTACACCTTC
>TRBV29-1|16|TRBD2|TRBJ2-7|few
CSVEVGGRALGNEQYF
TGCAGCGTTGAGGTGGGCGGGAGGGCCCTCGGTAACGAGCAGTACTTC
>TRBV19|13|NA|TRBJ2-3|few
CASSEDKSDTQYF
TGTGCCAGTAGTGAGGACAAGTCAGATACGCAGTATTTT
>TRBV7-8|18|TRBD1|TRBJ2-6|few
CASRRDRGGFSGANVLTF
TGTGCCAGCAGGCGGGACAGGGGCGGATTCTCTGGGGCCAACGTCCTGACTTTC
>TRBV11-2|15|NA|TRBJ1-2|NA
CASSLGQRKIYGYTF
TGTGCCAGCAGCCTAGGACAGCGGAAAATCTATGGCTACACCTTC
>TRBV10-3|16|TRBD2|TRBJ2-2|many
CAISTGTSGNTGELFF
TGTGCCATCAGTACCGGGACTAGCGGAAACACCGGGGAGCTGTTTTTT
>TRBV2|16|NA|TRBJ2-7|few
CASSIRDREPIYEQYF
TGTGCCAGCAGCATCCGGGACCGCGAACCGATCTACGAGCAGTACTTC
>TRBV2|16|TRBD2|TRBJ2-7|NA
CASSLSAASGSYEQYF
TGTGCCAGCAGTTTAAGCGCGGCTAGCGGGAGCTACGAGCAGTACTTC
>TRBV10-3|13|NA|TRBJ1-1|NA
CATLRGGSTEAFF
TGTGCCACCCTCAGGGGAGGAAGCACTGAAGCTTTCTTT
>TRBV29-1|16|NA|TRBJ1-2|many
CSVLSGTAPTNYGYTF
TGCAGCGTACTATCTGGGACGGCCCCTACTAACTATGGCTACACCTTC
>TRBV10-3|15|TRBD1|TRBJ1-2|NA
CAISERTGGNYGYTF
TGTGCCATCAGTGAGAGGACAGGGGGGAACTATGGCTACACCTTC
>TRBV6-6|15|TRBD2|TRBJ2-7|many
CASSYPTGGSYEQYF
TGTGCCAGCAGTTACCCTACGGGAGGGTCCTACGAGCAGTACTTC
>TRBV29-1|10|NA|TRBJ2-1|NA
CSVYLNEQFF
TGCAGCGTCTACCTCAATGAGCAGTTCTTC
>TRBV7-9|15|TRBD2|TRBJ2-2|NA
CASSLLLAGPGELFF
TGTGCCAGCAGCTTATTACTAGCGGGACCCGGGGAGCTGTTTTTT
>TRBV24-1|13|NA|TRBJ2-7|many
CATSDLEGYEQYF
TGTGCCACCAGTGATTTAGAGGGTTACGAGCAGTACTTC
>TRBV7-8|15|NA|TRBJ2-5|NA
CASSLGWLGNQPQYF
TGTGCCAGCAGCTTAGGGTGGCTGGGGAACCAGCCCCAGTACTTC
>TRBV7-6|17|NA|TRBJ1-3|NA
CASSLTDLGAPGNTIYF
TGTGCCAGCAGCTTAACCGATCTCGGGGCCCCTGGAAACACCATATATTTT
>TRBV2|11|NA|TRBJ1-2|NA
CASVEGDGYTF
TGTGCCAGCGTTGAGGGTGATGGCTACACCTTC
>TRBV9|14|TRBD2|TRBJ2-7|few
CASSQFGRENTQYF
TGTGCCAGCAGCCAATTCGGGCGGGAGAACACGCAGTACTTC
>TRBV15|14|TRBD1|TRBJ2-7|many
CATSSRQGFYEQYF
TGTGCCACCAGCAGTCGACAGGGATTCTACGAGCAGTACTTC
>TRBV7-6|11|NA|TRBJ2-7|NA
CARMPSYEQYF
TGTGCCAGAATGCCTTCCTACGAGCAGTACTTC
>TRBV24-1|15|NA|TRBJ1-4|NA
CATSDVGGGTEKLFF
TGTGCCACCAGTGACGTCGGGGGCGGAACTGAAAAACTGTTTTTT
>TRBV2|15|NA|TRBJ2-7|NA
CASSLVGHLSYEQYF
TGTGCCAGCAGTTTAGTCGGACACTTATCCTACGAGCAGTACTTC
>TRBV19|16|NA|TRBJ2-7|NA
CASSQPPPPGVHDQYF
TGTGCCAGTAGTCAACCCCCCCCTCCAGGCGTCCACGATCAGTACTTC
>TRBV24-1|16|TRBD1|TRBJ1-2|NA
CATSDRDRDGNYGYTF
TGTGCCACCAGTGACCGGGACAGGGACGGGAACTATGGCTACACCTTC
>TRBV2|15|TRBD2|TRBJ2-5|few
CASSLLAGGRETQYF
TGTGCCAGCAGCCTCCTAGCGGGAGGGCGAGAGACCCAGTACTTC
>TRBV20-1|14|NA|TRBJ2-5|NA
CSAFDAPFQETQYF
TGCAGTGCTTTTGACGCTCCATTCCAAGAGACCCAGTACTTC